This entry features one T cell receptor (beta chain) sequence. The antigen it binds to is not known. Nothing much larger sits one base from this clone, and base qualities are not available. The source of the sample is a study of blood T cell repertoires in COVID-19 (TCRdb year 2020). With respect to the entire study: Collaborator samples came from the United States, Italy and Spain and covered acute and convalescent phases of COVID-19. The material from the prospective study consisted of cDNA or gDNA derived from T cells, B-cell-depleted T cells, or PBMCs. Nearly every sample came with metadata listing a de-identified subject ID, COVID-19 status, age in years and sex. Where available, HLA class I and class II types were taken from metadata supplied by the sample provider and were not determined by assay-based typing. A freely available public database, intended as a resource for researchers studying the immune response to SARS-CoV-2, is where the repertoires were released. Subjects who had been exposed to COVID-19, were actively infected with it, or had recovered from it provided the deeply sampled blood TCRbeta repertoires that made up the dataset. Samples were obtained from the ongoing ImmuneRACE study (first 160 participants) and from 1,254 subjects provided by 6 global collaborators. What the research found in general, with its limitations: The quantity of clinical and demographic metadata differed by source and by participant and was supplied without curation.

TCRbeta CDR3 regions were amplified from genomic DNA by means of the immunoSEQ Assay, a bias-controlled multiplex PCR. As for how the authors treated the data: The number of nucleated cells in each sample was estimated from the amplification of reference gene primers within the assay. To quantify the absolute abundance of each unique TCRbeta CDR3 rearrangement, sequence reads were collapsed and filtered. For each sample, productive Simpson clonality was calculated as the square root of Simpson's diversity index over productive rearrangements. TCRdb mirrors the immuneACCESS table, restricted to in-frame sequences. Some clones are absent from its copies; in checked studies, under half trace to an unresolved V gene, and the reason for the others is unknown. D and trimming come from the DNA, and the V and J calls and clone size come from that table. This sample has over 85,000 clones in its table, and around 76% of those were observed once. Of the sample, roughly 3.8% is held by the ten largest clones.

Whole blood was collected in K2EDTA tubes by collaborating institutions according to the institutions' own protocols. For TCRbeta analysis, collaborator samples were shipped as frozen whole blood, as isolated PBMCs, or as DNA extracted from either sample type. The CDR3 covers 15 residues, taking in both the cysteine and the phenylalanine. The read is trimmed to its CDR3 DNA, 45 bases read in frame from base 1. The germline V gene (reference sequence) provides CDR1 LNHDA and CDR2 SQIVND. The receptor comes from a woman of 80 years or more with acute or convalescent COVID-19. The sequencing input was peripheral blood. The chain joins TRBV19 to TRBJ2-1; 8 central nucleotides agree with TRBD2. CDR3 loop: CATGGGLTSYNEQFF. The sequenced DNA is TGTGCGACGGGAGGGGGGCTAACCTCCTACAATGAGCAGTTCTTC.